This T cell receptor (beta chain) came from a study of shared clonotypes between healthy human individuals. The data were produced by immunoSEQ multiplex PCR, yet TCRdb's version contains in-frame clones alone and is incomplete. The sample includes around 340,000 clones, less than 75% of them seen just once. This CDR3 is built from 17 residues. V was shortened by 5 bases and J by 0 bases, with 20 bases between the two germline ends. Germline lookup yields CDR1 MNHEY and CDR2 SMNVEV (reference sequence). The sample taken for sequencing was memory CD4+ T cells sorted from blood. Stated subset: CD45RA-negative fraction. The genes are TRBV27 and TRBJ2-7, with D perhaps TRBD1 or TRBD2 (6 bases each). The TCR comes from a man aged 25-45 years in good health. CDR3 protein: CASSIRTGFGSSYEQYF. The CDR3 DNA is TGTGCCAGCAGTATTAGAACAGGGTTCGGGAGCTCCTACGAGCAGTACTTC.